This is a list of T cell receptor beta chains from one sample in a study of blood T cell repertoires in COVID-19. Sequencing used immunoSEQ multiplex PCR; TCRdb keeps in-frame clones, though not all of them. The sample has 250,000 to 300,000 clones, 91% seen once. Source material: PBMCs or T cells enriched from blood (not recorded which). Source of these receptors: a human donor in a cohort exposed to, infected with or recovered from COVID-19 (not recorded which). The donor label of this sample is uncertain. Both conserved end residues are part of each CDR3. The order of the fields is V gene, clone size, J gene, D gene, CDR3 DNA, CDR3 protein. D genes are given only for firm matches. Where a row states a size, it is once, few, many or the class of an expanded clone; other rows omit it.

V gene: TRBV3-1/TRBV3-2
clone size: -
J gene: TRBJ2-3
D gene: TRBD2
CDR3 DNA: TGTGCCAGCAGCCCCTTCACGGCGGGGGGGCAAGATACGCAGTATTTT
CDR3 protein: CASSPFTAGGQDTQYF

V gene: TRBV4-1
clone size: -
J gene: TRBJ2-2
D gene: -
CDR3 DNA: TGCGCCAGCAGCCAAGACGGGTACGGCGCCGGGGAGCTGTTTTTT
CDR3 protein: CASSQDGYGAGELFF

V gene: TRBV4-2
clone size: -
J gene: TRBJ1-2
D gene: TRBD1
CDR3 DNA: TGTGCCAGCAGCCAGGGACAGGGCTCCTATGGCTACACCTTC
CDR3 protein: CASSQGQGSYGYTF

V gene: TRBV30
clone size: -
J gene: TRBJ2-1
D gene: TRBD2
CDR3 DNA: TGTGCCTGGAGTGACTGGGAAGATAGCGGGGTAGGTGAGCAGTTCTTC
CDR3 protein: CAWSDWEDSGVGEQFF

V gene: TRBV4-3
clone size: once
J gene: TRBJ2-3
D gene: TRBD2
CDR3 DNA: TGCGCCAGCAGCCAAGGTTTTATTAGCGGGGCTAGCACAGATACGCAGTATTTT
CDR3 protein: CASSQGFISGASTDTQYF

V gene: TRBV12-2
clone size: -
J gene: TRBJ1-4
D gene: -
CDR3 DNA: TGTGCAAGTCGCCCCAGTTCGGCGAAACGAGGGAATGAAAAACTGTTTTTT
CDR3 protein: CASRPSSAKRGNEKLFF

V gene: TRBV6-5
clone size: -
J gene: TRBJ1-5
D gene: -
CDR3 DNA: TGTGCCAGCAGCCTACTTACCAATCAGCCCCAGCATTTT
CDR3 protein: CASSLLTNQPQHF

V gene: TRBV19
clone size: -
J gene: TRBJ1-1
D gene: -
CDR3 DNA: TGTGCCAGCCGGGACACCCGAAAATACACTGAAGCTTTCTTT
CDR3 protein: CASRDTRKYTEAFF

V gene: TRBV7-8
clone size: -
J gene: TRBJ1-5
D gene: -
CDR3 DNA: TGTGCCAGCAGCTTATTCAGGAATAGCAATCAGCCCCAGCATTTT
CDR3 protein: CASSLFRNSNQPQHF

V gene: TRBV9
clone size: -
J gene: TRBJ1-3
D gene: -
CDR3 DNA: TGTGCCAGCCACGTTAGGGGAGGGGACTCTGGAAACACCATATATTTT
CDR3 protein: CASHVRGGDSGNTIYF

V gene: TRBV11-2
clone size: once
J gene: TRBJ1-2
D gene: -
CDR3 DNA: TGTGCCAGCAGCTTAGTTTCGGGGGACTATGGCTACACCTTC
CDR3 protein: CASSLVSGDYGYTF

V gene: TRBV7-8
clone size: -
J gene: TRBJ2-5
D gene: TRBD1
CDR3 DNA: TGTGCCAGCAGAGGAGACAGGGTCGGCCGACAGACCCAGTACTTC
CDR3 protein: CASRGDRVGRQTQYF

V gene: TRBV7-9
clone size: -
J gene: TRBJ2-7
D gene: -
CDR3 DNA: TGTGCCAGCAGCTTATTAGCGGAGAGCCCCTACGAGCAGTACTTC
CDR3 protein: CASSLLAESPYEQYF

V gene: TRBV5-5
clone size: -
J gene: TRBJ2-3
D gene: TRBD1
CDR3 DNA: TGTGCCAGCAGCTCCCAGACAGGGGTAAGCACAGATACGCAGTATTTT
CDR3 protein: CASSSQTGVSTDTQYF

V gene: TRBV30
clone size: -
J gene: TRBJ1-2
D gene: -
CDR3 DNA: TGTGCCTGGCAGGGGAGGGTCCTCTATGGCTACACCTTC
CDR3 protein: CAWQGRVLYGYTF

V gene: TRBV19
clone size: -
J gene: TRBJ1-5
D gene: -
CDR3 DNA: TGTGCCAGTACCAGCACACCTCCGGGAGAGAAGCCCCAGCATTTT
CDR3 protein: CASTSTPPGEKPQHF

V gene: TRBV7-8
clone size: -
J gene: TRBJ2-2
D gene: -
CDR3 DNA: TGTGCCAGCAGCTCCTGGGGAGGGGGTCTCACCGGGGAGCTGTTTTTT
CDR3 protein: CASSSWGGGLTGELFF

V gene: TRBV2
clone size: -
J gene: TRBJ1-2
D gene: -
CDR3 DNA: TGTGCCAGCAGGGGCCGGGGGGACTATGGCTACACCTTC
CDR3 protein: CASRGRGDYGYTF

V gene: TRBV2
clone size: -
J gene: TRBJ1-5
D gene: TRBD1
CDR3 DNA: TGTGCCAGCAGTTTCACAGGGGGCGGCAACAATCAGCCCCAGCATTTT
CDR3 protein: CASSFTGGGNNQPQHF

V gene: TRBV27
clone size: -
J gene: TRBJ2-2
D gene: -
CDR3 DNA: TGTGCCAGCAGTTCCCGAGGCAGCTCGAACACCGGGGAGCTGTTTTTT
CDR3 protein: CASSSRGSSNTGELFF

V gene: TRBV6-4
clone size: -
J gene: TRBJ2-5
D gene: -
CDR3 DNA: TGTGCCAGCAGTGAACGAGCTCAAGAGACCCAGTACTTC
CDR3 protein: CASSERAQETQYF

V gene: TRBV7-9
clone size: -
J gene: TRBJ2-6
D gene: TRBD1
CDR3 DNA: TGTGCCAGCAGCAACAGGGGGACCTCGCTATCTGGGGCCAACGTCCTGACTTTC
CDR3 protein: CASSNRGTSLSGANVLTF

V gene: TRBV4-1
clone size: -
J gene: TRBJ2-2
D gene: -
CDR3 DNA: TGCGCCAGCAGCCAAGATTTGTTAACCGGGGAGCTGTTTTTT
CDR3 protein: CASSQDLLTGELFF

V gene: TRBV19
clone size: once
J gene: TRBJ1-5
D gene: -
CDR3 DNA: TGTGCCAGTAGTATTTTCAAAAATAGCAATCAGCCCCAGCATTTT
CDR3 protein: CASSIFKNSNQPQHF

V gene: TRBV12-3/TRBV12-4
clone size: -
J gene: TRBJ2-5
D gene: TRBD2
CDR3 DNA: TGTGCCAGCATTAAGCGGGAGGGAGAGACCCAGTACTTC
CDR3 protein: CASIKREGETQYF

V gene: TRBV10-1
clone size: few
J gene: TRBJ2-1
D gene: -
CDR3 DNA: TGCGCCAGCACTTCAGGGGATAGGGACAATGAGCAGTTCTTC
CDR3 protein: CASTSGDRDNEQFF

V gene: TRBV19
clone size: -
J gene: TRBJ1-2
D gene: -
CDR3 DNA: TGTGCCAGTAGTATTACCACAGGGCCTAGGTCCAGCTACACCTTC
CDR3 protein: CASSITTGPRSSYTF

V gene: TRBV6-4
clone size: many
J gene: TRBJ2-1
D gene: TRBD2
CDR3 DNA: TGTGCCAGCAGTGACTCTAGCGGGGGGGCCAATGAGCAGTTCTTC
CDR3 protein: CASSDSSGGANEQFF